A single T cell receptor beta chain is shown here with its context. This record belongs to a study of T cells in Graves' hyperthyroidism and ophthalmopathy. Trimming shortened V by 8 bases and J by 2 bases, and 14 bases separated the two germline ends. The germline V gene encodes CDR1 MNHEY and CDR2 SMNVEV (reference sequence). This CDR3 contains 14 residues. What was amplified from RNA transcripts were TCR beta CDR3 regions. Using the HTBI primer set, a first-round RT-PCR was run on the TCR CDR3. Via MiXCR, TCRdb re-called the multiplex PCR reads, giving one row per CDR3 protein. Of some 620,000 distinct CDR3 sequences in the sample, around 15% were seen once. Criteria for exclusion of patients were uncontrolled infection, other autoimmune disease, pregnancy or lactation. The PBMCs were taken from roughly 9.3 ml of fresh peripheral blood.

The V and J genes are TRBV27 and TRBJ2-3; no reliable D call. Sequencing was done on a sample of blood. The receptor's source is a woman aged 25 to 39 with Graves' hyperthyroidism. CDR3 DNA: TGTGCCAGCCTCCCAGAAGGGTCCACAGATACGCAGTATTTT. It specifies CASLPEGSTDTQYF.